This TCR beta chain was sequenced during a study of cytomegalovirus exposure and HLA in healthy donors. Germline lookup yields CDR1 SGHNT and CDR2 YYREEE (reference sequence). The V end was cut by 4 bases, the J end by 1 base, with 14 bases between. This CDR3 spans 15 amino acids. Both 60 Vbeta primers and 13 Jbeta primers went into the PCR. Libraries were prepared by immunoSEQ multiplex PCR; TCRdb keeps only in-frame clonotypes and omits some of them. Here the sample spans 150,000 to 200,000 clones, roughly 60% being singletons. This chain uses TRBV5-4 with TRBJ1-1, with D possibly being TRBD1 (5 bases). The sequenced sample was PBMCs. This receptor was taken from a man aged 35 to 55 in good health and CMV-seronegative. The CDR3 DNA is TGTGCCAGCAGCCTCCCGGGCAGGGCGAACACTGAAGCTTTCTTT. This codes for CASSLPGRANTEAFF.